The clone carrying this TCR beta chain was found a few times. What it recognizes is unknown. The CDR3 extends over 15 amino acids. Germline lookup yields CDR1 KGHSH and CDR2 LQKENI. Isolation per sample recovered at least 6 million PBMCs. Alongside a J-beta primer mix, a sample-barcoded 5' primer served in a second PCR lasting about 7 to 12 cycles. Each CDR3 protein gets one entry after TCRdb re-called the 5' RACE reads with MiXCR. The repertoire holds 500,000 to 650,000 distinct CDR3 sequences, with 25% to 35% as singletons. This sample was taken from a study of blood T cells in healthy people across ages. General study points: Per-million-T-cell TCR beta diversity fell roughly linearly with age. Investigators viewed diversity estimates from one million T cells as underestimates, the study reported.

Separately, the same data were catalogued under a study of T cells of mothers and their children.

The sample consisted of blood. This chain connects TRBV18 to TRBJ2-1, with D perhaps matching TRBD1 (5 bases). Judging by the DNA end, TRBJ2-5 fits better; the J call may be wrong. The receptor was derived from a boy aged 2 to 10 in good health. Written as DNA, the CDR3 is TGTGCCAGCTCACCACGTAACTCCCAAACAGGGACCCAGTACTTC. Protein sequence: CASSPRNSQTGTQYF.